This T cell receptor (beta chain) is from a study of blood T cells in healthy people across ages. In each sample, at least 7 million PBMCs were isolated. The CDR3 runs 15 residues. Germline V lookup: CDR1 MNHNY, CDR2 SVGAGI (reference sequence). V was pared by 2 bases and J by 5 bases, with 3 bases of the junction left unmatched. A second PCR, run for about 6 to 11 cycles, used a sample-barcoded 5' primer plus a J-beta primer mix. TCRdb analysed the 5' RACE reads with MiXCR anew, one entry per CDR3 protein. The sample has about 730,000 distinct CDR3 sequences; roughly 43% are singletons. This clonotype was observed many times.

The receptor was isolated from a woman aged 60-75 years in good health. The sample consisted of blood. The chain has TRBV6-6 and TRBJ2-3; 11 bases agree with TRBD2. CDR3 sequence (DNA): TGTGCCAGCAGTTACCTAGCGGGAGGTAGAGATACGCAGTATTTT. Protein sequence: CASSYLAGGRDTQYF.